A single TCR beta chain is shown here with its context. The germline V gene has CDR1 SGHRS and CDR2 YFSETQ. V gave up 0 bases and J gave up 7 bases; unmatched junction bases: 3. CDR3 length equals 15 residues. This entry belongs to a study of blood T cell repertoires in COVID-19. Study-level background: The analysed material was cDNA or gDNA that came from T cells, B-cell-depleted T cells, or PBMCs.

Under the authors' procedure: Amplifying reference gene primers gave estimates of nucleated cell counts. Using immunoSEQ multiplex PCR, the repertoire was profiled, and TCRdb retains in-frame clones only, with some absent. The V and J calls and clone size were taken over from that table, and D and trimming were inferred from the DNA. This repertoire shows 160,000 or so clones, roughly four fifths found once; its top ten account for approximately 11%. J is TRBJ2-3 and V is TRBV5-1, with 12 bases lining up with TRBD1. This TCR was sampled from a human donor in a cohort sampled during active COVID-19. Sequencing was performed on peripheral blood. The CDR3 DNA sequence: TGCGCCAGCAGCTTGGAGGGACAGGGGGCGAATACGCAGTATTTT. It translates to CASSLEGQGANTQYF.